This T cell receptor beta chain was obtained from a study of blood T cell repertoires in COVID-19 (dated by TCRdb to the early 2020s). At the level of the whole study: Collaborator samples came from the United States, Italy and Spain and covered acute and convalescent phases of COVID-19. The prospective study material was composed of cDNA or gDNA derived from T cells, B-cell-depleted T cells, or PBMCs. The dataset comprised deeply sampled blood TCRbeta repertoires from subjects exposed to, actively infected with, or recovered from COVID-19. The repertoires were made available in a free public database intended to serve as a resource for research on the immune response to SARS-CoV-2. Samples were obtained from the ongoing ImmuneRACE study (first 160 participants) and from 950 to 1,500 subjects provided by 6 global collaborators. Nearly every sample came with metadata listing a de-identified subject ID, COVID-19 status, age in years and sex. HLA class I and class II types, where available, came from metadata supplied by the sample provider rather than from assay-based typing. Findings and caveats that apply to the study as a whole: How much clinical and demographic metadata was included differed by source and by participant, and the metadata was provided uncurated.

TCRbeta CDR3 regions were amplified from genomic DNA by means of the immunoSEQ Assay, a bias-controlled multiplex PCR. Turning to the authors' computational methods: Nucleated cell counts per sample were estimated from amplification of reference gene primers within the assay. To quantify the absolute abundance of each unique TCRbeta CDR3 rearrangement, sequence reads were collapsed and filtered. For each sample, productive Simpson clonality was calculated by taking the square root of Simpson's diversity index across productive rearrangements. TCRdb stores this immuneACCESS table with in-frame sequences only. Part of the clones is absent; in the studies checked, under half of the shortfall reflects unresolved V genes, and no reason is known for the rest. Clonal size and the V and J genes are those of that table, whereas D and trimming came from the DNA. Across this sample there are approximately 240,000 clones, with approximately 86% seen only once. Jointly, the top ten make up approximately 3% of the sample.

From the cysteine through the phenylalanine, the CDR3 covers 16 amino acids. Just CDR3 DNA is preserved here, 48 bases in frame from base 1. CDR1 and CDR2 were assigned from the germline V gene (reference sequence) as SEHNR and FQNEAQ. The trim is 1 base for V and 10 bases for J, with a gap of 22 bases between the germline ends. With regard to this clone: Its specific antigen is unknown. Base qualities are not provided; no much larger clone lies one nucleotide away.

Another Seattle source contributed samples from volunteer blood donors who had recovered from COVID-19. Whole blood was collected in K2EDTA tubes by collaborating institutions according to the institutions' own protocols. For TCRbeta analysis, collaborator samples were shipped as frozen whole blood, as isolated PBMCs, or as DNA extracted from either sample type. The clonotype comes from a woman in her 30s who had recovered from COVID-19. The sequence is built from TRBV7-9 and TRBJ1-1; no confident D gene assignment can be made. The specimen sequenced was peripheral blood. Read as DNA, the sequence is TGTGCCAGCAGCTTAGATACCCAGTCTCTTGGCCGAGGAGCTTTCTTT. Its amino acids are CASSLDTQSLGRGAFF.